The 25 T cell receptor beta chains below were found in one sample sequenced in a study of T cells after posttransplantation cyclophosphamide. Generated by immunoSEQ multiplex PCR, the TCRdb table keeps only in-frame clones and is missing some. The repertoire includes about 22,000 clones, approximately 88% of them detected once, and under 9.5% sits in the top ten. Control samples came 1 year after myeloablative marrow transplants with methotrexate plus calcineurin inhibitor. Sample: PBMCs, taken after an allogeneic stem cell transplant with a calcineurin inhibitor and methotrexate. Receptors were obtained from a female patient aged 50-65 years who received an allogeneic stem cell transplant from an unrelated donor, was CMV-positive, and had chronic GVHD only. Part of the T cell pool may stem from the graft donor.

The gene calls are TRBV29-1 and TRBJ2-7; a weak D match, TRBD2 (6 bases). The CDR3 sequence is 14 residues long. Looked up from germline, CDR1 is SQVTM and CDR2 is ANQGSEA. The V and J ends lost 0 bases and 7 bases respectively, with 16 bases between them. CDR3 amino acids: CSVEDLATPWEQYF. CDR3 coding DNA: TGCAGCGTTGAAGATCTAGCGACTCCGTGGGAGCAGTACTTC.

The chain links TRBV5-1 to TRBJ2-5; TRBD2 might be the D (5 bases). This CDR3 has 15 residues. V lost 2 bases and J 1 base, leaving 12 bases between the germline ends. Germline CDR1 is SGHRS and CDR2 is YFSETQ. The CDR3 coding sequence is TGCGCCAGCAGCTTCAGCGGTCCCCCCCAAGAGACCCAGTACTTC. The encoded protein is CASSFSGPPQETQYF.

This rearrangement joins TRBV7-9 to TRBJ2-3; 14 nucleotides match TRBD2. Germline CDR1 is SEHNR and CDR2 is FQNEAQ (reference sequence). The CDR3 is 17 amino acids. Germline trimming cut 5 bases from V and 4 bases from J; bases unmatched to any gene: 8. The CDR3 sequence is CASSTPGLAGAADTQYF. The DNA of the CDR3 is TGTGCCAGCAGCACACCGGGACTAGCGGGAGCCGCAGATACGCAGTATTTT.

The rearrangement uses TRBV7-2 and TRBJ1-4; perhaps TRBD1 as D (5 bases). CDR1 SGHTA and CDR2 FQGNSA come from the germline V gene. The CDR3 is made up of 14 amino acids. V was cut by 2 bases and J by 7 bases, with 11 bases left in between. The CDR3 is CASSLQGQAEKLFF. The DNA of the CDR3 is TGTGCCAGCAGCTTACAGGGTCAGGCTGAAAAACTGTTTTTT.

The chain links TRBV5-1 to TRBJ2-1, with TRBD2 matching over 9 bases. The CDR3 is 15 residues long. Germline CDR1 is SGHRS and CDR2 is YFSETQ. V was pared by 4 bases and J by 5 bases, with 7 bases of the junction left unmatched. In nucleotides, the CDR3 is TGCGCCAGCAGCAACGTCCTAGCGGGGAACAATGAGCAGTTCTTC. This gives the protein CASSNVLAGNNEQFF.

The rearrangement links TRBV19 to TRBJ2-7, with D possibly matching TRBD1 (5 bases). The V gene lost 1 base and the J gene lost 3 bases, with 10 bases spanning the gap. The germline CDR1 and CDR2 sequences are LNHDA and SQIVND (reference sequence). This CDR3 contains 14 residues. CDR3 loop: CASSIGGKVYEQYF. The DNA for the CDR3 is TGTGCCAGTAGTATAGGGGGCAAGGTCTACGAGCAGTACTTC.

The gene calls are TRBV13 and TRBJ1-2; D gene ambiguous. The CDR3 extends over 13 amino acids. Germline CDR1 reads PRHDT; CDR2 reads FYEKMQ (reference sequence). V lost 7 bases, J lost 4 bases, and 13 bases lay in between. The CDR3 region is CASTKGLAYGYTF. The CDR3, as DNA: TGTGCCAGCACCAAAGGACTAGCCTATGGCTACACCTTC.

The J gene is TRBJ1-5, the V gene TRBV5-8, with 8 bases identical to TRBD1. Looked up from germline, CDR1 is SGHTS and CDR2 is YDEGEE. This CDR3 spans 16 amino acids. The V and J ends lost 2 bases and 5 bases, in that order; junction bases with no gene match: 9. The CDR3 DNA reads TGTGCCAGCAGCTTTCGGACCGGGACAGGTTATCAGCCCCAGCATTTT. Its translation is CASSFRTGTGYQPQHF.

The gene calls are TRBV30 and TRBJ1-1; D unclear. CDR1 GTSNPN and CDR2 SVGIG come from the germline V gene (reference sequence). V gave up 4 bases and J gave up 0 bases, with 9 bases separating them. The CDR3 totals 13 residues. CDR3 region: CAWTRGVNTEAFF. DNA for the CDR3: TGTGCCTGGACCCGCGGTGTGAACACTGAAGCTTTCTTT.

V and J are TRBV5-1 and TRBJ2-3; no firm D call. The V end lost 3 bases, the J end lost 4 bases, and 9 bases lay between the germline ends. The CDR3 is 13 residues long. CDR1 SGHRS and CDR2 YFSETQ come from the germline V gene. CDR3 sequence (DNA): TGCGCCAGCAGCTCCGGAGTCGCAGATACGCAGTATTTT. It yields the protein CASSSGVADTQYF. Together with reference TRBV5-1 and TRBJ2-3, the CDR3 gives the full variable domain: KAGVTQTPRYLIKTRGQQVTLSCSPISGHRSVSWYQQTPGQGLQFLFEYFSETQRNKGNFPGRFSGRQFSNSRSEMNVSTLELGDSALYLCASSSGVADTQYFGPGTRLTVL.

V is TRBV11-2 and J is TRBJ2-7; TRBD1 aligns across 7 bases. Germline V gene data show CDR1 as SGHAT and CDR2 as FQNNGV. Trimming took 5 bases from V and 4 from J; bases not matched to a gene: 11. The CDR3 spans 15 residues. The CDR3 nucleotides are TGTGCCAGCAGCCGACCAACGGGACAGATTTACGAGCAGTACTTC. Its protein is CASSRPTGQIYEQYF.

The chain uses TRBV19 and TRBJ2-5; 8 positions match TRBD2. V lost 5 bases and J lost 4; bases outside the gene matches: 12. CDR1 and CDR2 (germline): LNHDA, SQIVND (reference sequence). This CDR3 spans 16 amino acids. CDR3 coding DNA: TGTGCCAGTAGTTTGGCTAGCGGGCTTCGGGGAGAGACCCAGTACTTC. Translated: CASSLASGLRGETQYF.

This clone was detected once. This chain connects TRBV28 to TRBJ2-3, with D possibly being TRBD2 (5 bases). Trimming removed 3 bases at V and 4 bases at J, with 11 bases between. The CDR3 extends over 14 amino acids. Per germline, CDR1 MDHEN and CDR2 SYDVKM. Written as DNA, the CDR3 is TGTGCCAGCAGTTTTCGGAGGCCGGCAGATACGCAGTATTTT. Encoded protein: CASSFRRPADTQYF.

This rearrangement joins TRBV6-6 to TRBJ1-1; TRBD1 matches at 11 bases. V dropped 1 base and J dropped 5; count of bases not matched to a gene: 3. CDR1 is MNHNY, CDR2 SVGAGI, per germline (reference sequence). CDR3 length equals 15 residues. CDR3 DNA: TGTGCCAGCAGTTACTTGCGGGACAGGGGGACTGAAGCTTTCTTT. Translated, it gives CASSYLRDRGTEAFF.

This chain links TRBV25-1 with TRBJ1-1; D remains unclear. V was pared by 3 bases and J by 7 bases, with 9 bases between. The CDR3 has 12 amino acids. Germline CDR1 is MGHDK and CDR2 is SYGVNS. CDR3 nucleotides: TGTGCCAGCAGTGAGGGGAGAAGTGAAGCTTTCTTT. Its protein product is CASSEGRSEAFF.

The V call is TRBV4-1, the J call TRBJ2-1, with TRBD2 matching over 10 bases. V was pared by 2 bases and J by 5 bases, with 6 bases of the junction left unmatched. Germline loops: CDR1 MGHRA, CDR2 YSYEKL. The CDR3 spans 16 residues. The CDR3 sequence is CASSQNPGLANNEQFF. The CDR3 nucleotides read TGCGCCAGCAGCCAAAATCCGGGACTAGCGAACAATGAGCAGTTCTTC.

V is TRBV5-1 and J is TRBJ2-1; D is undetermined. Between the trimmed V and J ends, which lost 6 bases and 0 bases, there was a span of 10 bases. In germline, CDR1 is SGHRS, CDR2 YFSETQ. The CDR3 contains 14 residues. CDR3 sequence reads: CASTSVSSYNEQFF. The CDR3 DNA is TGCGCCAGCACGAGCGTTAGCTCCTACAATGAGCAGTTCTTC.

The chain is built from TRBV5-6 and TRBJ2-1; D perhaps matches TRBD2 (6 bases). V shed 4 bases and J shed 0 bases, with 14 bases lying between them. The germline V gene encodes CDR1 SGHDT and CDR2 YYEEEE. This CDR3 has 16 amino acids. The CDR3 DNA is TGTGCCAGCAGCCGGGTATACGGGAGCTCCTACAATGAGCAGTTCTTC. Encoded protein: CASSRVYGSSYNEQFF. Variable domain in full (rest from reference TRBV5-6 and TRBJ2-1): DAGVTQSPTHLIKTRGQQVTLRCSPKSGHDTVSWYQQALGQGPQFIFQYYEEEERQRGNFPDRFSGHQFPNYSSELNVNALLLGDSALYLCASSRVYGSSYNEQFFGPGTRLTVL.

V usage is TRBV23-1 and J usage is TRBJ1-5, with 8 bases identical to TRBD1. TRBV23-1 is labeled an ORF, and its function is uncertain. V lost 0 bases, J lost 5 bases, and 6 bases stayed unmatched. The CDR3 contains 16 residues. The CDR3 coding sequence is TGCGCCAGCAGTCAATCGACAGGGGAAAGGGATCAGCCCCAGCATTTT. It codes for CASSQSTGERDQPQHF.

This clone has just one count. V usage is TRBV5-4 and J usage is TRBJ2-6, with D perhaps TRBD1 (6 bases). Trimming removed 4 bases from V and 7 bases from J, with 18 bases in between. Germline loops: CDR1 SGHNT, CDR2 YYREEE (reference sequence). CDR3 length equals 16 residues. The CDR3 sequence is CASSPRTRGQANVLTF. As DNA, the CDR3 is TGTGCCAGCAGCCCCAGGACGAGGGGACAAGCCAACGTCCTGACTTTC.

CDR3 nucleotide sequence: TGTGCCAGCAGCTGGGACAGGGGAAATCAGCCCCAGCATTTT. Protein: CASSWDRGNQPQHF. V and J are TRBV11-2 and TRBJ1-5, with 10 bases that match TRBD1. Germline V gene lookup returns CDR1 SGHAT and CDR2 FQNNGV. The CDR3 length is 14 residues. V dropped 4 bases and J dropped 4; count of bases not matched to a gene: 1.

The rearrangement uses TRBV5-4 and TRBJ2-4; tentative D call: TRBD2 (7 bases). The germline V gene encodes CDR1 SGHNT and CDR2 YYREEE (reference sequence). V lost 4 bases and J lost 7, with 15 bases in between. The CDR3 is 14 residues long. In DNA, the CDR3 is TGTGCCAGCAGCCCGACCAGGGGAGGGAACATTCAGTACTTC. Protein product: CASSPTRGGNIQYF. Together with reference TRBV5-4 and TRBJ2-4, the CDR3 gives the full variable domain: ETGVTQSPTHLIKTRGQQVTLRCSSQSGHNTVSWYQQALGQGPQFIFQYYREEENGRGNFPPRFSGLQFPNYSSELNVNALELDDSALYLCASSPTRGGNIQYFGAGTRLSVL.

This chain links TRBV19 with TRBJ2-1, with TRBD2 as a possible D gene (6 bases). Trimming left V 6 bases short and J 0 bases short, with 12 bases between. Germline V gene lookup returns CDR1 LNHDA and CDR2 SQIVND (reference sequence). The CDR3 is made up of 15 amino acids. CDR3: CASSTYGSSYNEQFF. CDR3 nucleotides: TGTGCCAGTAGCACTTACGGGAGCTCCTACAATGAGCAGTTCTTC.

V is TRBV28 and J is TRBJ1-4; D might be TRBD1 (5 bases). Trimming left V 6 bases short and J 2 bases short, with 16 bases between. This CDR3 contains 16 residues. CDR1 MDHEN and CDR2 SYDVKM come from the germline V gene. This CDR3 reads CASRAPGAGTNEKLFF. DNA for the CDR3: TGTGCCAGCAGGGCCCCTGGGGCCGGGACTAATGAAAAACTGTTTTTT.

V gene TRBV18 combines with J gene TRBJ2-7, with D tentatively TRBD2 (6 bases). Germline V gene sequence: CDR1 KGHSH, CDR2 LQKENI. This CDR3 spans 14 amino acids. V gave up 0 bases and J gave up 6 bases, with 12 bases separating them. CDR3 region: CASSPPGGPAEQYF. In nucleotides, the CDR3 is TGTGCCAGCTCACCACCCGGAGGGCCGGCCGAGCAGTACTTC.